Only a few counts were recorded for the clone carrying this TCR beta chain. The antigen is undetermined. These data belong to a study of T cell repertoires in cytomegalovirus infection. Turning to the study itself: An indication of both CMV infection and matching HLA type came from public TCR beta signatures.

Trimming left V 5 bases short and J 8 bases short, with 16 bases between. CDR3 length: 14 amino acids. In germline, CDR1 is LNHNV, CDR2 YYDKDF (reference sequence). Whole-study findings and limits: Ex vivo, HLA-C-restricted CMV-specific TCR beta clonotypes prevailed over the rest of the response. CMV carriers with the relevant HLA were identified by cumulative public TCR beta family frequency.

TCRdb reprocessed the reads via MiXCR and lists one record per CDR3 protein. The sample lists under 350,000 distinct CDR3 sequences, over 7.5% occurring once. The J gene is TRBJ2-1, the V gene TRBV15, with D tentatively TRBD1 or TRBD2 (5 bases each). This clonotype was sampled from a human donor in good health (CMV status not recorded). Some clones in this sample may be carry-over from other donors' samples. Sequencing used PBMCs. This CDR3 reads CATSPRDQPHEQFF. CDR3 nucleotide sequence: TGTGCCACCAGCCCCCGGGACCAGCCTCATGAGCAGTTCTTC.